This record covers a single T cell receptor beta chain. In the original workflow: Estimated nucleated cell counts came from reference gene primer amplification. The repertoire was sequenced with immunoSEQ multiplex PCR; TCRdb's copy has only in-frame clones and lacks some. The V and J calls and clone size were taken over from that table, and D and trimming were inferred from the DNA. The table lists about 91,000 clones, around 88% of them singletons. The sample belongs to a study of blood T cell repertoires in COVID-19. At the level of the study: Researchers got acute and convalescent COVID-19 samples from the United States, Italy and Spain. Sources were T cells, B-cell-depleted T cells, or PBMCs; the material itself was cDNA or gDNA.

Sample: peripheral blood. The TCR comes from a woman in her 70s with acute or convalescent COVID-19.

The CDR3 DNA sequence: TGTGCCAGCAGCCCCCGAATGGTACGACAGGGGAACACTGAAGCTTTCTTT. It translates to CASSPRMVRQGNTEAFF. The chain links TRBV7-9 to TRBJ1-1; 7 bases are shared with TRBD1. The CDR3 covers 17 residues. Germline assignment: CDR1 SEHNR and CDR2 FQNEAQ (reference sequence). V trimming: 5 bases; J trimming: 1 base; junction bases outside the gene matches: 13.